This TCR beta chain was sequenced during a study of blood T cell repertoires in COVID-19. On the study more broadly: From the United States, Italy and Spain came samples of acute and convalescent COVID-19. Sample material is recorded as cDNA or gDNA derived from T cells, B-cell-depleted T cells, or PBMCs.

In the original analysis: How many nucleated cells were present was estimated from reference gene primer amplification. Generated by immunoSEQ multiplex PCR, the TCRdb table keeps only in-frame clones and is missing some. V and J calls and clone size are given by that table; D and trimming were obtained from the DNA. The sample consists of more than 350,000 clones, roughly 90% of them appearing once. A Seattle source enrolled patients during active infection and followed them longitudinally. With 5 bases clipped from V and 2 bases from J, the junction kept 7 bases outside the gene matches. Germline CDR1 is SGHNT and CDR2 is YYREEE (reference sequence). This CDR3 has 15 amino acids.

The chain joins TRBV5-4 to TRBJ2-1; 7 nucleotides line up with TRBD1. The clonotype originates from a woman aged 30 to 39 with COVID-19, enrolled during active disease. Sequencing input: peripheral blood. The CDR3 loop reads CASRRDREPYNEQFF. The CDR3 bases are TGTGCCAGCAGACGCGACAGGGAACCCTACAATGAGCAGTTCTTC. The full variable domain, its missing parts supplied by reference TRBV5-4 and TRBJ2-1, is ETGVTQSPTHLIKTRGQQVTLRCSSQSGHNTVSWYQQALGQGPQFIFQYYREEENGRGNFPPRFSGLQFPNYSSELNVNALELDDSALYLCASRRDREPYNEQFFGPGTRLTVL.